This T cell receptor beta chain was retrieved from a study of blood T cell repertoires in COVID-19. Original handling: Reference gene primers were amplified, and this amplification served to estimate nucleated cell counts. The table came from immunoSEQ multiplex PCR; TCRdb's copy has only in-frame clones and leaves some out. The DNA gave D and trimming, while V, J and clone size come from that table. The profile covers about 150,000 clones, with approximately 92% appearing a single time and roughly 15% taken by the ten largest. This CDR3 spans 15 amino acids. The V and J ends lost 1 base and 5 bases, in that order; junction bases with no gene match: 7. The V gene's germline CDR1 is LGHDT and CDR2 YNNKEL (reference sequence).

The J gene is TRBJ2-5, the V gene TRBV3-1 (or the pseudogene TRBV3-2); 7 bases match TRBD2. Sequencing was performed on peripheral blood. The clonotype was recovered from a woman aged 40-49 years with acute or convalescent COVID-19. CDR3 sequence: CASSQATGGFETQYF. DNA of the CDR3: TGTGCCAGCAGCCAAGCGACGGGAGGCTTTGAGACCCAGTACTTC.